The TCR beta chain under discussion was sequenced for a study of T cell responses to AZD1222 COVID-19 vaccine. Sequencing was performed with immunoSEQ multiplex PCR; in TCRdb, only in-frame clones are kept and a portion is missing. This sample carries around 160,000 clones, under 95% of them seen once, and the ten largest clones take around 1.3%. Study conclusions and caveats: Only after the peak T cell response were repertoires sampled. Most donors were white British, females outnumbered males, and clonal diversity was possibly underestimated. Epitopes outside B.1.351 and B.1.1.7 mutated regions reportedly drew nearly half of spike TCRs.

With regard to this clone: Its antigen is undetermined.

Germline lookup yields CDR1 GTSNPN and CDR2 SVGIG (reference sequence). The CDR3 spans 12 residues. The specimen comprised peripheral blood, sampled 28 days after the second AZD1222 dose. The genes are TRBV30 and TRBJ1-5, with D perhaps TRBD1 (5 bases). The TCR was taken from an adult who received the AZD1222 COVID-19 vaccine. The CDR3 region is CAGGRGNQPQHF. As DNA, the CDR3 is TGTGCGGGAGGCAGGGGCAATCAGCCCCAGCATTTT. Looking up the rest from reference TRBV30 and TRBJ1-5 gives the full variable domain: SQTIHQWPATLVQPVGSPLSLECTVEGTSNPNLYWYRQAAGRGLQLLFYSVGIGQISSEVPQNLSASRPQDRQFILSSKKLLLSDSGFYLCAGGRGNQPQHFGDGTRLSIL.